These 2 T cell receptor beta chains were sequenced from one sample in a study of cytomegalovirus exposure and HLA in healthy donors. PCR employed 60 Vbeta and 13 Jbeta primers. Only in-frame clones appear in the TCRdb table, and some are missing; sequencing was by immunoSEQ multiplex PCR. The table includes some 110,000 clones, approximately 69% detected once. Source material: PBMCs. Receptors originate from a man in his thirties or forties in good health and CMV-seronegative.

Comment on this clone: The sample carries other DNA sequences with the same CDR3. The rearrangement joins TRBV7-8 to TRBJ1-5; D is unresolved. This CDR3 is built from 13 residues. Trimming removed 1 base from V and 7 bases from J, with 8 bases in between. The germline gives CDR1 SGHVS, CDR2 FQNEAQ. CDR3 DNA: TGTGCCAGCAGCTTAGAGGCGGGGCAGCCCCAGCATTTT. The encoded protein is CASSLEAGQPQHF.

The gene calls are TRBV6-6 and TRBJ2-7; TRBD1 matches at 7 bases. CDR1 and CDR2 (germline): MNHNY, SVGAGI (reference sequence). This CDR3 has 13 residues. V was pared by 6 bases and J by 6 bases, with 8 bases of the junction left unmatched. Here the CDR3 reads CASSLQGQGEQYF. CDR3 bases: TGTGCCAGCAGCTTACAGGGGCAGGGCGAGCAGTACTTC.